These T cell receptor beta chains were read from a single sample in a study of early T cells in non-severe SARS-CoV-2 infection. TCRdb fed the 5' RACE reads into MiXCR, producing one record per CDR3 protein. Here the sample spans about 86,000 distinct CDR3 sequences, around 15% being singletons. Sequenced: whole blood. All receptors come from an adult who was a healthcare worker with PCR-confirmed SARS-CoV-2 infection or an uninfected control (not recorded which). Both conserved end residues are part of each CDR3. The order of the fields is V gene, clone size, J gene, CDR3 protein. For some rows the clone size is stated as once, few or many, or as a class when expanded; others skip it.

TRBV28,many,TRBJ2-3,CASSLGGTDTQYF
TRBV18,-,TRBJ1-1,CASSPGFYRSENTEAFF
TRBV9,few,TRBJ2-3,CASSVVGNPSTDTQYF
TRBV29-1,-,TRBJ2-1,CSVEDRTGGHYNEQFF
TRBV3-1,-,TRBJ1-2,CASSQATEIPYGYTF
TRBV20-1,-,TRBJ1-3,CSARAWETGNTIYF
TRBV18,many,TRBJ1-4,CASSPERESEKLFF
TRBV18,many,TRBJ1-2,CASSPGDRPFAF
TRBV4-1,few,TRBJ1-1,CASSQPPGQRNQAFF
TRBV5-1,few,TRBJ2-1,CASSFPGLAANNEQFF
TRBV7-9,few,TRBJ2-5,CASSSSLEETQYF
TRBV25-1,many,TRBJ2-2,CASSAGELFF
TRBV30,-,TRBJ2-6,CAWSRSSGANVLTF
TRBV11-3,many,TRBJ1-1,CASSSQGGGTEAFF
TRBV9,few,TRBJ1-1,CASSVATGDTEAFF
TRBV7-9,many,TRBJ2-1,CASSSWTSGRYNEQFF
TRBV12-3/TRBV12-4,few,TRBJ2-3,CASSPVGGVTDTQYF
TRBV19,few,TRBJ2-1,CASRALVAGVGNEQFF
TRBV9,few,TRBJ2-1,CASSEEREAPSAEQFF
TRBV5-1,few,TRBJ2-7,CASSFRTSGAPYEQYF
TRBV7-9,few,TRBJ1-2,CASSRRTGGEEGYTF
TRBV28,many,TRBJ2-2,CASSGLAVNTGELFF
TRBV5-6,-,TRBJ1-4,CASSLLAGPNEKLFF
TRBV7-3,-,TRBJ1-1,CASSPLEVNTEAFF
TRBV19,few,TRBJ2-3,CASSIITGTASTDTQYF
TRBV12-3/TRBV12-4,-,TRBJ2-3,CASSWDRGTTDTQYF
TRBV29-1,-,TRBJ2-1,CSVERGQRFF
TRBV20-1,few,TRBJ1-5,CSAQTPRHSGHQPQHF
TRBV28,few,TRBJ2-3,CACYSRGGQDTDTQYF
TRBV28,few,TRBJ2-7,CASAGTGFYEQYF
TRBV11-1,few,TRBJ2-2,CASSLISGQGITGELFF
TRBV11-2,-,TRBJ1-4,CASSLVTGGATNEKLFF
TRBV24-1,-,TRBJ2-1,CATSDYDEQFF
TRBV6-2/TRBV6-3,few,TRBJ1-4,CASSYDRTATNEKLFF
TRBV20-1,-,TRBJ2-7,CSARDKLAGYEQYF
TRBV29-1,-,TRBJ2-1,CSAGGGSNEQFF